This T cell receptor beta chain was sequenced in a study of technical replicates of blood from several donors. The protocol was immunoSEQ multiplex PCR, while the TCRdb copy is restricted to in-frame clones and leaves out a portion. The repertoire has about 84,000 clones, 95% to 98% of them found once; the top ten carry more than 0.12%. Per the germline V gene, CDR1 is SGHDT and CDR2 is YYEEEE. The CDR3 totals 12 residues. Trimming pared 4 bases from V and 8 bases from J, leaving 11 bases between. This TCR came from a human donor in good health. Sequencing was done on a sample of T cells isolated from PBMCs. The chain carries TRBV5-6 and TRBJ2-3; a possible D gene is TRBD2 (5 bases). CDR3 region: CASSLQRTTQYF. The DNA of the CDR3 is TGTGCCAGCAGCCTACAGCGGACTACGCAGTATTTT.